A selection of T cell receptor beta chains follows, all from one sample in a study of CXCR3-negative and CXCR3-positive naive CD8 T cells. TCRdb reprocessed the 5' RACE reads and keeps a single row for each CDR3 protein, giving no DNA. Its table records some 8,000 distinct CDR3 sequences. Sequencing was performed on naive CXCR3+ CD8+ T cells from blood. Receptors were obtained from a human donor in good health. Some clones in this sample may be carry-over from other donors' samples. CDR3s include the opening cysteine and the closing phenylalanine or tryptophan. Each record gives: V gene, clone size, J gene, CDR3 protein. Clone size, where shown, is once, few, many, or a class for clones that have expanded.

V gene: TRBV25-1
clone size: .
J gene: TRBJ2-7
CDR3 protein: CASSDGPYEQYF

V gene: TRBV29-1
clone size: medium-sized
J gene: TRBJ2-1
CDR3 protein: CSASSGTDPYNEQFF

V gene: TRBV3-1
clone size: .
J gene: TRBJ2-4
CDR3 protein: CATSTRDIQYF

V gene: TRBV7-8
clone size: .
J gene: TRBJ2-3
CDR3 protein: CASSFSGVRTDTQYF

V gene: TRBV10-3
clone size: .
J gene: TRBJ2-3
CDR3 protein: CAISEGGDTQYF

V gene: TRBV20-1
clone size: .
J gene: TRBJ1-2
CDR3 protein: CSATPGTGVGYTF

V gene: TRBV7-6
clone size: .
J gene: TRBJ2-3
CDR3 protein: CASSFEWTDTQYF

V gene: TRBV29-1
clone size: medium-sized
J gene: TRBJ1-1
CDR3 protein: CSVRGSGTEAFF

V gene: TRBV6-6
clone size: .
J gene: TRBJ1-5
CDR3 protein: CASKLAGEGNQPQHF

V gene: TRBV11-2
clone size: .
J gene: TRBJ2-1
CDR3 protein: CASSLELAGYDEQFF

V gene: TRBV3-1
clone size: .
J gene: TRBJ2-3
CDR3 protein: CASSQDTRTSGRTDTQYF

V gene: TRBV29-1
clone size: .
J gene: TRBJ2-7
CDR3 protein: CSVEQGAYEQYF

V gene: TRBV7-6
clone size: medium-sized
J gene: TRBJ2-5
CDR3 protein: CASSSPQGSERKETQYF

V gene: TRBV27
clone size: .
J gene: TRBJ2-3
CDR3 protein: CASSLILAAGPDTQYF

V gene: TRBV27
clone size: medium-sized
J gene: TRBJ2-1
CDR3 protein: CASRVGLSRGEQFF

V gene: TRBV11-2
clone size: .
J gene: TRBJ2-3
CDR3 protein: CASSLGQGLKATDTQYF

V gene: TRBV29-1
clone size: .
J gene: TRBJ2-7
CDR3 protein: CSVKGARSYEQYF

V gene: TRBV14
clone size: medium-sized
J gene: TRBJ1-6
CDR3 protein: CASSQPPGQGNSPLHF

V gene: TRBV29-1
clone size: medium-sized
J gene: TRBJ1-2
CDR3 protein: CSVEGLTTDRGYGYTF

V gene: TRBV10-1
clone size: .
J gene: TRBJ1-1
CDR3 protein: CASSENRGLNTEAFF

V gene: TRBV7-2
clone size: medium-sized
J gene: TRBJ2-1
CDR3 protein: CASSLRLGPGGEQFF

V gene: TRBV29-1
clone size: .
J gene: TRBJ2-1
CDR3 protein: CSAVPGDEQFF

V gene: TRBV6-5
clone size: .
J gene: TRBJ2-3
CDR3 protein: CASSFPGADTQYF

V gene: TRBV29-1
clone size: .
J gene: TRBJ2-1
CDR3 protein: CSVVTLGPGEQF

V gene: TRBV13
clone size: .
J gene: TRBJ1-6
CDR3 protein: CASSPQGDSPLHF

V gene: TRBV29-1
clone size: medium-sized
J gene: TRBJ2-1
CDR3 protein: CSVEERLAGYNEQFF

V gene: TRBV29-1
clone size: .
J gene: TRBJ2-1
CDR3 protein: CSVLLAGGRYEQFF

V gene: TRBV20-1
clone size: .
J gene: TRBJ2-7
CDR3 protein: CSAPSGVPSYEQYF

V gene: TRBV29-1
clone size: .
J gene: TRBJ2-5
CDR3 protein: CSVVIQGLQETQYF

V gene: TRBV27
clone size: .
J gene: TRBJ2-1
CDR3 protein: CASSEGRGANEQFF

V gene: TRBV29-1
clone size: .
J gene: TRBJ1-2
CDR3 protein: CSDRMTGFDINYGYTF

V gene: TRBV29-1
clone size: .
J gene: TRBJ2-1
CDR3 protein: CSVEDIRSAGVTYNEQFF

V gene: TRBV19
clone size: .
J gene: TRBJ2-7
CDR3 protein: CASSTPPGQISYEQYF

V gene: TRBV15
clone size: .
J gene: TRBJ2-6
CDR3 protein: CATSRDAGSGANVLTF

V gene: TRBV10-3
clone size: .
J gene: TRBJ2-3
CDR3 protein: CAISSPGQTDTQYF

V gene: TRBV5-1
clone size: .
J gene: TRBJ1-2
CDR3 protein: CASSLGTTGYTF

V gene: TRBV28
clone size: .
J gene: TRBJ2-7
CDR3 protein: CASSFISNYEQYF

V gene: TRBV13
clone size: .
J gene: TRBJ2-5
CDR3 protein: CASSPGQGAMETQYF

V gene: TRBV6-1
clone size: medium-sized
J gene: TRBJ1-3
CDR3 protein: CASSSDRGSGNTIYF

V gene: TRBV5-1
clone size: .
J gene: TRBJ1-3
CDR3 protein: CASSLGSGENSGNTIYF

V gene: TRBV29-1
clone size: .
J gene: TRBJ2-7
CDR3 protein: CSVGGQGAKKYEQYF

V gene: TRBV28
clone size: medium-sized
J gene: TRBJ1-1
CDR3 protein: CASSFPRETGTEAFF

V gene: TRBV11-3
clone size: .
J gene: TRBJ2-3
CDR3 protein: CASSRSPGTGPDTQYF

V gene: TRBV10-1
clone size: .
J gene: TRBJ2-1
CDR3 protein: CASSESSSGKYNEQFF

V gene: TRBV5-4
clone size: .
J gene: TRBJ2-5
CDR3 protein: CASSLEETQYF

V gene: TRBV7-8
clone size: .
J gene: TRBJ2-1
CDR3 protein: CASSFYGNEQFF

V gene: TRBV6-5
clone size: .
J gene: TRBJ1-5
CDR3 protein: CASSYTQANQPQHF

V gene: TRBV15
clone size: medium-sized
J gene: TRBJ2-1
CDR3 protein: CATSGGTSYNEQFF

V gene: TRBV6-5
clone size: .
J gene: TRBJ2-7
CDR3 protein: CASSYNPGYEQYF

V gene: TRBV4-1
clone size: .
J gene: TRBJ2-1
CDR3 protein: CASSQPLGREGNFEQFF

V gene: TRBV20-1
clone size: .
J gene: TRBJ1-1
CDR3 protein: CSARDLSMPLTEAFF

V gene: TRBV29-1
clone size: .
J gene: TRBJ2-6
CDR3 protein: CSCRTGLGANVLTF

V gene: TRBV2
clone size: medium-sized
J gene: TRBJ2-7
CDR3 protein: CASSDLAGFYEQYF

V gene: TRBV20-1
clone size: .
J gene: TRBJ2-3
CDR3 protein: CSARDHPTGYRVDTQYF